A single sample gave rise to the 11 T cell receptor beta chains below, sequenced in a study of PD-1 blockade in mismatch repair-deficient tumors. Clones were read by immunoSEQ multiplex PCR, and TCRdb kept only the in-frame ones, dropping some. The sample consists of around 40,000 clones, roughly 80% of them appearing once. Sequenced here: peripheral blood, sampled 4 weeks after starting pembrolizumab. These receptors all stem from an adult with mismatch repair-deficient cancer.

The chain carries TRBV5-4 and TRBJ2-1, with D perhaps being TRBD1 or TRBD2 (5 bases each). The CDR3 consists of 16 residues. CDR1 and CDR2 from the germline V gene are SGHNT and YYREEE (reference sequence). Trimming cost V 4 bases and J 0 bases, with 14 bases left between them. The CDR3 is CASSGLEGSSYNEQFF. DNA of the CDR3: TGTGCCAGCAGCGGCCTTGAGGGGAGCTCCTACAATGAGCAGTTCTTC.

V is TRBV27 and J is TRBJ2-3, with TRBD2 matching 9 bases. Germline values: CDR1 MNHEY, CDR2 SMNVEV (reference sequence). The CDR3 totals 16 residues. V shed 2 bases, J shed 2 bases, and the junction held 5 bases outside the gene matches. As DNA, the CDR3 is TGTGCCAGCAGTTTAGGAGCGGGAGGTTACACAGATACGCAGTATTTT. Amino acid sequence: CASSLGAGGYTDTQYF.

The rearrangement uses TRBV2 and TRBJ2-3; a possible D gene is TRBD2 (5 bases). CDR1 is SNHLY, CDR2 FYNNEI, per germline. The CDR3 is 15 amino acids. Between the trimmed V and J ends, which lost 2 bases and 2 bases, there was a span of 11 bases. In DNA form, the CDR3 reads TGTGCCAGCAGTGAAATAGGGAGCCCCACAGATACGCAGTATTTT. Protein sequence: CASSEIGSPTDTQYF.

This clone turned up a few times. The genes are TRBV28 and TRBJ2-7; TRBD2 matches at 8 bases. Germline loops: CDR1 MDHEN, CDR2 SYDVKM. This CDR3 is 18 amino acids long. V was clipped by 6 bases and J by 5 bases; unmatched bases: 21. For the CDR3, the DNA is TGTGCCAGCAGCCCCCCTTTTACGGGCGGGAGGTGGGGCAACGAGCAGTACTTC. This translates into CASSPPFTGGRWGNEQYF.

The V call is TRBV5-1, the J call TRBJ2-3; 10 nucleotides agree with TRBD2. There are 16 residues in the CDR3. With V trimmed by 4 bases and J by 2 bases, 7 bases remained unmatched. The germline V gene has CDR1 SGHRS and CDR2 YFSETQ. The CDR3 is CASSQSGRADTDTQYF. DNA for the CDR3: TGCGCCAGCAGCCAAAGCGGGAGGGCCGACACAGATACGCAGTATTTT.

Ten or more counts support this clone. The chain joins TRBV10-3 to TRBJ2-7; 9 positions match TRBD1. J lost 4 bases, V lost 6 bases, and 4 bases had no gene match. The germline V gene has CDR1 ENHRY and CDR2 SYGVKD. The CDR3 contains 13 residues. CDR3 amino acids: CAIRGQGWYEQYF. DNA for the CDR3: TGTGCCATCAGGGGACAGGGCTGGTACGAGCAGTACTTC.

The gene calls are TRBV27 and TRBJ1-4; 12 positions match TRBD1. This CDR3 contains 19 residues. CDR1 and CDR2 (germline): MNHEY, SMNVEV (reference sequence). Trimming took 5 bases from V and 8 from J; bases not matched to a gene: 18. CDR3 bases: TGTGCCAGCAGTCCGGGACAGGGGGCGTATCTGGTAGGGAACGAAAAACTGTTTTTT. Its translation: CASSPGQGAYLVGNEKLFF.

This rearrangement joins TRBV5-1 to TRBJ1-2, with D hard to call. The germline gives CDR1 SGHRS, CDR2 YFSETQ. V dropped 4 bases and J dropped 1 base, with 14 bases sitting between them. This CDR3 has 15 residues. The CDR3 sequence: CASSPTAGSNYGYTF. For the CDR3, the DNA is TGCGCCAGCAGCCCGACGGCGGGAAGTAACTATGGCTACACCTTC.

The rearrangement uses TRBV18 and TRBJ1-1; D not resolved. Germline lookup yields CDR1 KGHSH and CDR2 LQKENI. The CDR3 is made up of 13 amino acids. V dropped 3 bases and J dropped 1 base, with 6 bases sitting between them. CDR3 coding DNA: TGTGCCAGCTCACCGGCGGGGAACACTGAAGCTTTCTTT. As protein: CASSPAGNTEAFF.

In DNA form, the CDR3 reads TGTGCCAGCAGCTTATATGCGCCAGGGTCGGGGGCCAACGTCCTGACTTTC. This codes for CASSLYAPGSGANVLTF. The chain recombines TRBV7-6 with TRBJ2-6; possible D gene TRBD1, 5 bases. V dropped 2 bases and J dropped 4 bases, with 15 bases sitting between them. The CDR3 contains 17 residues. Per the germline V gene, CDR1 is SGHVS and CDR2 is FNYEAQ.

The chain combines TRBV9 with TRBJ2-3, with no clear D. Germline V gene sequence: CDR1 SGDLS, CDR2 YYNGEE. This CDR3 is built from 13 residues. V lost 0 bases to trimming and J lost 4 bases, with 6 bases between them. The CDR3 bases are TGTGCCAGCAGCGTAGGAAGTCCAGATACGCAGTATTTT. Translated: CASSVGSPDTQYF.